What follows are 26 T cell receptor beta chains derived from one specimen sequenced in a study of T cell responses to AZD1222 COVID-19 vaccine (dated by TCRdb to 2020 to 2023). Taken with the paper, the label for time point translates to: about 28 days (+/-7) after the second vaccine dose. The library was produced with the immunoSEQ multiplex PCR assay. Sourced from immuneACCESS, this table was stored by TCRdb with only in-frame sequences that have V and J called. A share of the clones is absent; for the studies checked, an unresolved V gene accounts for under half, and the remainder has no known explanation. Within this sample are some 150,000 clones, with around 84% of them counted one time only. The leading ten clones occupy approximately 5% of the sample. The sample consisted of peripheral blood, taken 28 days after the second AZD1222 dose. Every receptor here comes from an adult who received the AZD1222 COVID-19 vaccine.

This clone came up a few times. The DNA of the CDR3 is TGTGCCAGCAGCCCCGGAGACTATGGCTACACCTTC. Protein product: CASSPGDYGYTF. The rearrangement joins TRBV7-8 to TRBJ1-2; no definite D call. This CDR3 comprises 12 residues. In germline, CDR1 is SGHVS, CDR2 FQNEAQ. Trimming pared 5 bases from V and 3 bases from J, leaving 7 bases between.

The gene calls are TRBV5-1 and TRBJ1-3, with D unresolved. Germline CDR1 and CDR2: SGHRS and YFSETQ. The V gene lost 1 base and the J gene lost 4 bases, with 15 bases spanning the gap. The CDR3 consists of 16 residues. The CDR3 spells CASSLNLAVTGNTIYF. The CDR3 DNA is TGCGCCAGCAGCTTGAACCTGGCGGTAACGGGAAACACCATATATTTT.

The J gene is TRBJ1-5, the V gene TRBV4-1; 8 bases fit TRBD1. The V segment lost 2 bases and the J segment 7 bases; nucleotides outside the gene matches: 10. CDR1 MGHRA and CDR2 YSYEKL come from the germline V gene. This CDR3 is 16 amino acids long. DNA of the CDR3: TGCGCCAGCAGCCAAACCTCTGTCAGGGGGCCGCAGCCCCAGCATTTT. This encodes CASSQTSVRGPQPQHF.

The chain couples TRBV5-1 to TRBJ2-1; D is undetermined. The CDR3 extends over 15 amino acids. Trimming took 5 bases from V and 0 from J, leaving 12 bases between them. Germline V gene sequence: CDR1 SGHRS, CDR2 YFSETQ. In DNA, the CDR3 is TGCGCCAGCAGAGCTGACCTAAGCTCCTACAATGAGCAGTTCTTC. Protein product: CASRADLSSYNEQFF.

The chain uses TRBV6-2 or TRBV6-3 and TRBJ1-3; D is uncertain. This CDR3 comprises 11 residues. Trimming took off 5 bases at V and 2 bases at J, with 1 base between the two ends. Germline CDR1 and CDR2: MNHEY and SVGEGT. CDR3 loop: CASSTGNTIYF. The CDR3 DNA reads as TGTGCCAGCAGTACTGGAAACACCATATATTTT.

The rearrangement links TRBV11-2 to TRBJ2-2, with 9 bases lining up with TRBD2. The V gene end was trimmed by 4 bases and the J gene end by 5 bases; junction bases not matched to a gene: 5. The germline V gene encodes CDR1 SGHAT and CDR2 FQNNGV. The CDR3 consists of 15 residues. The CDR3 region has the DNA TGTGCCAGCAGCTCGAGCGGGAGGAGGACCGGGGAGCTGTTTTTT. The encoded protein is CASSSSGRRTGELFF.

CDR3 loop: CASSSGTVREKLFF. CDR3 sequence (DNA): TGCGCCAGCAGCTCCGGGACAGTCCGGGAAAAACTGTTTTTT. The rearrangement joins TRBV5-1 to TRBJ1-4; TRBD1 aligns across 7 bases. V was pared by 3 bases and J by 8 bases, with 7 bases of the junction left unmatched. The V gene's germline CDR1 is SGHRS and CDR2 YFSETQ. This CDR3 contains 14 residues.

This clone was observed a single time. The rearrangement uses TRBV6-5 and TRBJ1-1; perhaps TRBD1 as D (6 bases). V was shortened by 8 bases and J by 4 bases, with 17 bases between the two germline ends. This CDR3 contains 14 residues. The germline V gene encodes CDR1 MNHEY and CDR2 SVGAGI. CDR3 amino acids: CASSLGGAGTEAFF. In nucleotides, the CDR3 is TGTGCCAGCTCCCTTGGGGGGGCAGGCACTGAAGCTTTCTTT.

V gene TRBV9 combines with J gene TRBJ2-7, with D tentatively TRBD2 (6 bases). This CDR3 region has 14 residues. CDR1 and CDR2 (germline): SGDLS, YYNGEE. V was cut by 0 bases and J by 5 bases, with 12 bases left in between. The CDR3: CASSVEVGSNEQYF. Here the CDR3 DNA reads TGTGCCAGCAGCGTAGAGGTCGGGAGCAACGAGCAGTACTTC.

V is TRBV19 and J is TRBJ2-2, with D perhaps matching TRBD2 (5 bases). Looked up from germline, CDR1 is LNHDA and CDR2 is SQIVND (reference sequence). There are 12 residues in the CDR3. V was shortened by 6 bases and J by 7 bases, with 9 bases between the two germline ends. This CDR3 reads CASSPRGGELFF. The CDR3 DNA reads TGTGCCAGTAGCCCACGGGGCGGGGAGCTGTTTTTT.

This clone was detected once. The genes are TRBV19 and TRBJ1-5, with D perhaps matching TRBD1 (6 bases). CDR1 is LNHDA, CDR2 SQIVND, per germline (reference sequence). This CDR3 has 15 residues. The V gene lost 6 bases and the J gene lost 3 bases, with 15 bases spanning the gap. Here the CDR3 DNA reads TGTGCCAGTAGGAGAGAACAGGGCTTCAATCAGCCCCAGCATTTT. Protein product: CASRREQGFNQPQHF.

The V call is TRBV28, the J call TRBJ1-5, with D perhaps matching TRBD1 (5 bases). Germline V gene lookup returns CDR1 MDHEN and CDR2 SYDVKM. Deletions cut 5 bases from V and 2 bases from J, with 10 bases between. This CDR3 has 14 residues. The chain's CDR3 is CASSPGAGNQPQHF. In DNA, the CDR3 is TGTGCCAGCAGTCCCGGGGCAGGCAATCAGCCCCAGCATTTT.

The chain couples TRBV7-9 to TRBJ2-4; TRBD1 might be the D (5 bases). V was clipped by 5 bases and J by 8 bases, with 16 bases between them. Germline CDR1 is SEHNR and CDR2 is FQNEAQ (reference sequence). The CDR3 length is 14 residues. The CDR3 loop reads CASSQSRLGDIQYF. In DNA, the CDR3 is TGTGCCAGCAGCCAAAGTCGGCTAGGGGACATTCAGTACTTC.

This clone occurred a few times. The chain carries TRBV2 and TRBJ1-1, with D unclear. Germline V gene lookup returns CDR1 SNHLY and CDR2 FYNNEI. The V end lost 3 bases, the J end lost 7 bases, and 15 bases lay between the germline ends. This CDR3 comprises 14 residues. The CDR3 is CASSEASLKDEAFF. In DNA form, the CDR3 reads TGTGCCAGCAGTGAGGCCAGCCTAAAAGATGAAGCTTTCTTT.

V gene TRBV5-6 combines with J gene TRBJ2-7; 7 bases are a match to TRBD2. The trim removed 4 bases at V and 3 bases at J, leaving 10 bases unmatched. Germline V gives CDR1 SGHDT, CDR2 YYEEEE. This CDR3 comprises 15 residues. The CDR3 nucleotides read TGTGCCAGCAGCCGGTCCGAAGCGGGGATCTACGAGCAGTACTTC. Amino acids: CASSRSEAGIYEQYF.

The V gene is TRBV7-2, the J gene TRBJ1-3; possible D gene TRBD1, 6 bases. From germline, CDR1 is SGHTA and CDR2 FQGNSA. The CDR3 is 15 residues long. The V end lost 1 base, the J end lost 0 bases, and 7 bases lay between the germline ends. The CDR3 DNA is TGTGCCAGCAGCTTAGGGACAGTCTCTGGAAACACCATATATTTT. It encodes CASSLGTVSGNTIYF.

V gene TRBV5-6 combines with J gene TRBJ1-2, with D possibly matching TRBD1 (5 bases). This CDR3 contains 14 residues. CDR1 SGHDT and CDR2 YYEEEE come from the germline V gene. V lost 3 bases to trimming and J lost 4 bases, with 13 bases between them. The CDR3 nucleotides read TGTGCCAGCAGCTCGGGGGAGGTAAGCTATGGCTACACCTTC. It translates to CASSSGEVSYGYTF.

The chain uses TRBV6-5 and TRBJ2-7; D possibly corresponds to TRBD1 (6 bases). Between the trimmed V and J ends, which lost 5 bases and 4 bases, there was a span of 18 bases. The CDR3 sequence is 15 residues long. CDR1 and CDR2 (germline): MNHEY, SVGAGI. CDR3 nucleotides: TGTGCCAGCAGTCCTTCCCTGGGCAGGGGATACGAGCAGTACTTC. Amino acid sequence: CASSPSLGRGYEQYF.

V gene TRBV24-1 combines with J gene TRBJ2-2; a possible D gene is TRBD2 (5 bases). Germline V gene data show CDR1 as KGHDR and CDR2 as SFDVKD. V was pared by 9 bases and J by 2 bases, with 6 bases between. The CDR3 has 12 amino acids. This chain's CDR3 is CATGGNTGELFF. The DNA of the CDR3 is TGTGCCACCGGAGGTAACACCGGGGAGCTGTTTTTT.

The rearrangement uses TRBV2 and TRBJ2-7; 10 positions match TRBD2. V lost 3 bases, J lost 0 bases, and 8 bases stayed unmatched. The CDR3 spans 17 residues. CDR1 is SNHLY and CDR2 is FYNNEI in the germline V gene. The CDR3 DNA reads TGTGCCAGCAGTGACCGTCTAGCGGGAGTAATCTCCTACGAGCAGTACTTC. This translates into CASSDRLAGVISYEQYF.

This chain connects TRBV7-9 to TRBJ1-1; TRBD1 might be the D (6 bases). CDR3 size: 14 residues. V lost 5 bases, J lost 1 base, and 11 bases lay in between. Germline loops: CDR1 SEHNR, CDR2 FQNEAQ (reference sequence). The CDR3 region has the DNA TGTGCCAGCAGCATGGACAGCTCGAACACTGAAGCTTTCTTT. Residues: CASSMDSSNTEAFF.

This chain links TRBV19 with TRBJ2-1; D call uncertain. Germline V CDR1 and CDR2: LNHDA, SQIVND (reference sequence). V lost 6 bases to trimming and J lost 4 bases, with 7 bases between them. This CDR3 region has 12 residues. Here the CDR3 DNA reads TGTGCCAGTAGGGGTGGGTACAATGAGCAGTTCTTC. It is translated as CASRGGYNEQFF.

The V and J genes are TRBV28 and TRBJ1-2, with D unclear. Per germline, CDR1 MDHEN and CDR2 SYDVKM. The CDR3 is made up of 12 amino acids. Trimming shortened V by 3 bases and J by 8 bases, and 10 bases separated the two germline ends. CDR3 sequence reads: CASSFWEEGYTF. In DNA form, the CDR3 reads TGTGCCAGCAGTTTCTGGGAGGAAGGCTACACCTTC.

This clone was picked up a small number of times. This chain connects TRBV27 to TRBJ2-1; 8 bases fit TRBD2. Germline lookup yields CDR1 MNHEY and CDR2 SMNVEV (reference sequence). The CDR3 totals 17 residues. J gave up 0 bases and V 0 bases, and 4 bases lay outside the gene matches. The CDR3 DNA reads TGTGCCAGCAGTTTATCCGGACTAGCCGGCTCCTACAATGAGCAGTTCTTC. The encoded protein is CASSLSGLAGSYNEQFF.

Concerning this clone: This specimen includes other DNA sequences encoding the same CDR3. The gene calls are TRBV5-1 and TRBJ1-5; D gene uncertain. This CDR3 spans 13 amino acids. V was trimmed by 2 bases and J by 4 bases, leaving 7 bases between them. Per germline, CDR1 SGHRS and CDR2 YFSETQ. CDR3 sequence reads: CASSLGANQPQHF. In DNA, the CDR3 is TGCGCCAGCAGCTTAGGAGCGAATCAGCCCCAGCATTTT.

The genes are TRBV4-1 and TRBJ2-2; D is uncertain. Per the germline V gene, CDR1 is MGHRA and CDR2 is YSYEKL. Deletions cut 3 bases from V and 6 bases from J, with 5 bases between. This CDR3 is built from 12 residues. The CDR3 region is CASSQGSGELFF. As DNA, the CDR3 is TGCGCCAGCAGCCAGGGGTCCGGGGAGCTGTTTTTT.